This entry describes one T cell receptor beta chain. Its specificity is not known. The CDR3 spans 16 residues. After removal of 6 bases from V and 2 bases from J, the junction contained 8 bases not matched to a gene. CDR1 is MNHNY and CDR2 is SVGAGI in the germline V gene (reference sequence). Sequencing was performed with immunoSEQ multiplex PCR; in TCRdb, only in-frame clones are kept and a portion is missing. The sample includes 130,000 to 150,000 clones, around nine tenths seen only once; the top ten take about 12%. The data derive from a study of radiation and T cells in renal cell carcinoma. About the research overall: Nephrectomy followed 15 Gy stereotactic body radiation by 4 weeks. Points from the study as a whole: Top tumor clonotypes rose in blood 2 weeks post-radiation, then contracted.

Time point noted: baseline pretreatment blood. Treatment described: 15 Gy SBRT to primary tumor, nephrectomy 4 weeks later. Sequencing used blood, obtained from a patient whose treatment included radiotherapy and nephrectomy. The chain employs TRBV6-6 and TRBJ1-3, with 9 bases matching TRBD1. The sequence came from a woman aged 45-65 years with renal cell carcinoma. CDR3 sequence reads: CASRGTGRRTGNTIYF. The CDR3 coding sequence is TGTGCCAGCAGGGGGACAGGGAGAAGGACTGGAAACACCATATATTTT.